The 26 T cell receptor beta chains below were found in one sample sequenced in a study of cytomegalovirus exposure and HLA in healthy donors. 60 Vbeta and 13 Jbeta primers were used in PCR. Produced via immunoSEQ multiplex PCR; TCRdb's table is partial and in-frame only. The table has 110,000 or so clones, 70% to 80% seen once; the top ten hold around a tenth. The sequencing sample was made of PBMCs. Every receptor here comes from a woman in her fifties or sixties in good health and CMV-seropositive.

The V and J genes are TRBV11-2 and TRBJ2-5, with no clear D. Between the trimmed V and J ends, which lost 1 base and 5 bases, there was a span of 17 bases. The CDR3 runs 16 residues. Germline-derived CDR1 and CDR2 are SGHAT and FQNNGV. This CDR3 is CASSLGRYTTEETQYF. In nucleotides, the CDR3 is TGTGCCAGCAGCTTAGGTCGTTACACCACGGAGGAGACCCAGTACTTC.

The chain links TRBV6-5 to TRBJ2-3, with TRBD2 matching over 10 bases. CDR1 MNHEY and CDR2 SVGAGI come from the germline V gene. This CDR3 is built from 16 residues. J was trimmed by 2 bases and V by 4 bases; bases with no gene match: 6. The CDR3 DNA reads as TGTGCCAGCAGTTCGCTAAGCGGGAGGGCCACAGATACGCAGTATTTT. This gives the protein CASSSLSGRATDTQYF.

The chain uses TRBV15 and TRBJ1-2; TRBD1 agrees at 8 bases. V lost 3 bases, J lost 8 bases, and 8 bases stayed unmatched. Germline V CDR1 and CDR2: LNHNV, YYDKDF (reference sequence). CDR3 length: 14 residues. CDR3 nucleotide sequence: TGTGCCACCAGCAGGGGGCAGGGGGCCCTAGGCTACACCTTC. Translation: CATSRGQGALGYTF.

The rearrangement links TRBV29-1 to TRBJ2-5; 7 bases match TRBD2. The CDR3 length is 14 residues. CDR1 and CDR2 (germline): SQVTM, ANQGSEA. Trimming at V came to 4 bases and at J to 3 bases, leaving 8 bases not matched to a gene. CDR3 sequence reads: CSVAGRGSEETQYF. DNA of the CDR3: TGCAGCGTTGCAGGGCGGGGGTCGGAAGAGACCCAGTACTTC.

CDR3 DNA: TGCGCCAGCAGTGGTCCCATGGCGGGGGAGGCCCAGTACTTC. It codes for CASSGPMAGEAQYF. The chain employs TRBV10-2 and TRBJ2-5, with 7 bases matching TRBD2. The germline V gene encodes CDR1 WSHSY and CDR2 SAAADI. The CDR3 length is 14 residues. V shed 4 bases and J 9 bases; nucleotides not matched to a gene: 11.

The V gene is TRBV18, the J gene TRBJ2-3, with D maybe TRBD1 (5 bases). This CDR3 is 14 amino acids long. V was shortened by 4 bases and J by 2 bases, with 10 bases between the two germline ends. CDR1 and CDR2 from the germline V gene are KGHSH and LQKENI. The CDR3 DNA sequence: TGTGCCAGCTCACGGGCAGGGAACACAGATACGCAGTATTTT. Amino acid sequence: CASSRAGNTDTQYF. The full variable domain, in which reference TRBV18 and TRBJ2-3 provide the parts outside the CDR3, is NAGVMQNPRHLVRRRGQEARLRCSPMKGHSHVYWYRQLPEEGLKFMVYLQKENIIDESGMPKERFSAEFPKEGPSILRIQQVVRGDSAAYFCASSRAGNTDTQYFGPGTRLTVL.

The chain has TRBV4-3 and TRBJ2-3, with D possibly TRBD1 on 6 matching bases. Trimming cost V 4 bases and J 1 base, with 12 bases left between them. Germline values: CDR1 LGHNA, CDR2 YSLEER. This CDR3 comprises 15 residues. This chain's CDR3 is CASSPQGRGTDTQYF. The DNA for the CDR3 is TGCGCCAGCAGCCCGCAGGGGAGAGGCACAGATACGCAGTATTTT.

The chain carries TRBV6-5 and TRBJ1-1; a possible D gene is TRBD1 (6 bases). The CDR3 runs 14 residues. Germline loops: CDR1 MNHEY, CDR2 SVGAGI. V lost 6 bases and J 6 bases, leaving 17 bases between the germline ends. This CDR3 reads CASRRQEGRAEAFF. The DNA for the CDR3 is TGTGCCAGCAGACGACAGGAAGGCAGGGCTGAAGCTTTCTTT.

This clone has only a few counts. The V call is TRBV7-7, the J call TRBJ2-1; 8 nucleotides align to TRBD1. V lost 4 bases, J lost 8 bases, and 7 bases stayed unmatched. The germline V gene has CDR1 SSHAT and CDR2 FNYEAQ (reference sequence). The CDR3 covers 14 residues. CDR3 sequence: CASSYGQGGDEQFF. The CDR3, as DNA: TGTGCCAGCAGCTACGGACAGGGTGGCGATGAGCAGTTCTTC.

This sequence joins TRBV30 and TRBJ2-7, with a possible D match to TRBD2 (7 bases). Germline V gene data show CDR1 as GTSNPN and CDR2 as SVGIG (reference sequence). V was cut by 0 bases and J by 2 bases, with 8 bases left in between. This CDR3 contains 13 residues. The CDR3 sequence: CAWSVGGPYEQYF. DNA of the CDR3: TGTGCCTGGAGTGTCGGGGGGCCCTACGAGCAGTACTTC.

This rearrangement joins TRBV30 to TRBJ1-1; maybe TRBD1 (5 bases). The germline CDR1 and CDR2 sequences are GTSNPN and SVGIG (reference sequence). The CDR3 consists of 13 residues. Trimming removed 5 bases at V and 1 base at J, with 11 bases between. The CDR3 DNA is TGTGCCTGGTCTAAGCAGGGGAACACTGAAGCTTTCTTT. Translating gives CAWSKQGNTEAFF.

The CDR3 DNA reads TGCAGCGTTGAAAGCCCGCTAGCGGGAGGCAGCTCCTACGAGCAGTACTTC. Translation: CSVESPLAGGSSYEQYF. This chain links TRBV29-1 with TRBJ2-7; 11 bases fit TRBD2. Germline V CDR1 and CDR2: SQVTM, ANQGSEA. The CDR3 extends over 17 amino acids. The V gene end was trimmed by 2 bases and the J gene end by 0 bases; junction bases not matched to a gene: 9.

This clone was detected only once. The genes are TRBV29-1 and TRBJ2-7; 7 bases are a match to TRBD1. The germline V gene has CDR1 SQVTM and CDR2 ANQGSEA. The CDR3 has 15 amino acids. The junction had 11 bases not matched to a gene; V was cut back by 3 bases and J by 3 bases. The CDR3 loop reads CSVEFPGQKFYEQYF. CDR3 nucleotide sequence: TGCAGCGTTGAGTTCCCGGGACAGAAATTCTACGAGCAGTACTTC.

The V gene is TRBV7-9, the J gene TRBJ2-5; TRBD2 matches at 8 bases. The CDR3 length is 15 residues. J lost 5 bases, V lost 4 bases, and 9 bases had no gene match. Germline V gene lookup returns CDR1 SEHNR and CDR2 FQNEAQ (reference sequence). The CDR3 coding sequence is TGTGCCAGCAGCTCCGGAGCGGGGGCAGGGGAGACCCAGTACTTC. Amino acids: CASSSGAGAGETQYF.

The chain recombines TRBV20-1 with TRBJ1-1; tentatively, D is TRBD1 (5 bases). CDR3 length equals 11 residues. Germline V gene lookup returns CDR1 DFQATT and CDR2 SNEGSKA (reference sequence). Trimming pared 5 bases from V and 7 bases from J, leaving 11 bases between. CDR3 region: CSAQRQIEAFF. The CDR3 region has the DNA TGCAGTGCTCAACGACAGATTGAAGCTTTCTTT.

The chain combines TRBV27 with TRBJ1-2, with D possibly TRBD1 on 6 matching bases. The CDR3 has 14 amino acids. CDR1 and CDR2 from the germline V gene are MNHEY and SMNVEV (reference sequence). V was cut by 3 bases and J by 7 bases, with 15 bases left in between. CDR3 in DNA: TGTGCCAGCAGTTTCAGGGGCCCCGACGGTGGCTACACCTTC. Protein product: CASSFRGPDGGYTF.

The rearrangement links TRBV13 to TRBJ2-1; D is possibly TRBD1 (6 bases). The CDR3 consists of 16 residues. V lost 5 bases and J 2 bases, leaving 16 bases between the germline ends. Germline CDR1 and CDR2: PRHDT and FYEKMQ (reference sequence). Written as DNA, the CDR3 is TGTGCCAGCAGCACCGCCCCACAGGGACCCTACAATGAGCAGTTCTTC. Amino acid sequence: CASSTAPQGPYNEQFF.

The chain employs TRBV7-6 and TRBJ2-1, with D perhaps TRBD2 (6 bases). The germline gives CDR1 SGHVS, CDR2 FNYEAQ. The CDR3 totals 15 residues. Trimming took 5 bases from V and 5 from J, leaving 16 bases between them. The chain's CDR3 is CASSVTGTPNNEQFF. CDR3 bases: TGTGCCAGCAGCGTTACCGGGACTCCAAACAATGAGCAGTTCTTC.

This clone was recorded only once. The chain is built from TRBV7-6 and TRBJ2-6, with a weak D call TRBD1 (6 bases). Per the germline V gene, CDR1 is SGHVS and CDR2 is FNYEAQ. V was clipped by 4 bases and J by 4 bases, with 11 bases between them. This CDR3 region has 15 residues. CDR3 loop: CASSSTGSGANVLTF. CDR3 nucleotides: TGTGCCAGCAGCTCAACAGGGTCCGGGGCCAACGTCCTGACTTTC.

This chain links TRBV21-1 with TRBJ2-2; the table's D call of TRBD2 was not tested on the DNA. TRBV21-1 is flagged as a pseudogene. This CDR3 is 15 amino acids long. The CDR3 DNA is TGTGCCAGCAGCAAAAAACGCACAAGGAGTCGGGAGCTGTTTTTT. This encodes CASSKKRTRSRELFF.

The J gene is TRBJ1-1, the V gene TRBV18; 7 bases fit TRBD1. The CDR3 runs 16 residues. Trimming took 5 bases from V and 2 from J; bases not matched to a gene: 11. Germline V gene data show CDR1 as KGHSH and CDR2 as LQKENI. The CDR3, as DNA: TGTGCCAGCTCAACATCACCACGACAGGGAAACACTGAAGCTTTCTTT. Its translation: CASSTSPRQGNTEAFF.

The J gene is TRBJ2-7, the V gene TRBV5-1; D uncertain. Germline CDR1 and CDR2: SGHRS and YFSETQ. The CDR3 covers 17 residues. V gave up 4 bases and J gave up 0 bases, with 20 bases separating them. This chain's CDR3 is CASSPLATAPTSYEQYF. Here the CDR3 DNA reads TGCGCCAGCAGCCCCTTGGCCACAGCACCCACCTCCTACGAGCAGTACTTC.

This chain links TRBV6-5 with TRBJ2-3; weak D call: TRBD1 (5 bases). This CDR3 has 14 residues. Germline CDR1 MNHEY, CDR2 SVGAGI. V shed 8 bases and J shed 8 bases, with 20 bases lying between them. The CDR3 sequence: CASRFGHLSGTQYF. CDR3 coding DNA: TGTGCCAGCCGCTTTGGACACCTCTCGGGTACGCAGTATTTT.

This clone has more than one count but fewer than ten. The V and J genes are TRBV11-2 and TRBJ1-6, with 7 nucleotides matching TRBD1. Germline values: CDR1 SGHAT, CDR2 FQNNGV. This CDR3 has 14 amino acids. V lost 4 bases and J lost 10; bases outside the gene matches: 7. CDR3 nucleotides: TGTGCCAGCAGCTCGCAGGGGGAAGTCTCACCCCTCCACTTT. Translating it yields CASSSQGEVSPLHF.

This clone was counted once. The genes are TRBV29-1 and TRBJ2-3, with 8 bases fitting TRBD2. The length of the CDR3 is 15 residues. V lost 2 bases, J lost 2 bases, and 6 bases stayed unmatched. Germline-derived CDR1 and CDR2 are SQVTM and ANQGSEA. The CDR3: CSVEPLAGNTDTQYF. The CDR3 region has the DNA TGCAGCGTTGAACCCTTAGCGGGGAACACAGATACGCAGTATTTT.

This chain uses TRBV10-3 with TRBJ2-2; D is uncertain. V was cut by 3 bases and J by 6 bases, with 2 bases left in between. Germline V CDR1 and CDR2: ENHRY, SYGVKD. CDR3 length: 11 residues. DNA of the CDR3: TGTGCCATCAGTGACTCCGGGGAGCTGTTTTTT. It encodes CAISDSGELFF.